These 8 T cell receptor beta chains were all obtained from the same sample, sequenced in a study of long-term antiretroviral therapy in people with HIV. Researchers ran immunoSEQ v3.0 at survey level. Data came from immunoSEQ multiplex PCR; TCRdb stores just in-frame clones and leaves some out. The sample shows about 21,000 clones, roughly 79% of them seen only once. The specimen comprised unsorted PBMCs, sampled 2.2 years after starting antiretroviral therapy. These TCRs come from a man aged 50 or older with HIV.

CDR3 sequence (DNA): TGCGCCAGCAGCCACCAATTGGCGGGGAAATACGAGCAGTACTTC. Its translation: CASSHQLAGKYEQYF. This chain uses TRBV4-3 with TRBJ2-7; D perhaps matches TRBD2 (6 bases). Trimming left V 3 bases short and J 4 bases short, with 16 bases between. The CDR3 extends over 15 amino acids. Per germline, CDR1 LGHNA and CDR2 YSLEER.

V usage is TRBV7-8 and J usage is TRBJ1-5; TRBD1 is a possible D gene (5 bases). The germline V gene encodes CDR1 SGHVS and CDR2 FQNEAQ. Trimming took 3 bases from V and 6 from J, leaving 9 bases between them. The CDR3 is 13 residues long. CDR3 in amino acids: CASSFTGVQPQHF. The CDR3 DNA reads TGTGCCAGCAGCTTTACGGGGGTTCAGCCCCAGCATTTT.

The chain joins TRBV9 to TRBJ2-1; 7 bases agree with TRBD2. The trim removed 7 bases at V and 5 bases at J, leaving 3 bases unmatched. CDR3 length: 12 residues. The germline CDR1 and CDR2 sequences are SGDLS and YYNGEE. The CDR3: CASGTMNNEQFF. The CDR3 DNA reads TGTGCCAGCGGGACTATGAACAATGAGCAGTTCTTC.

This clone occurred a few times. CDR3 coding DNA: TGTGCCAGTAGTATAGAAGGATATGGCTACACCTTC. It codes for CASSIEGYGYTF. This chain joins TRBV19 and TRBJ1-2; D not certain. Trimming took 0 bases from V and 5 from J, leaving 4 bases between them. The CDR3 covers 12 residues. Germline values: CDR1 LNHDA, CDR2 SQIVND (reference sequence).

The chain is built from TRBV6-5 and TRBJ1-5; a possible D gene is TRBD1 (6 bases). V gave up 7 bases and J gave up 0 bases, with 10 bases separating them. CDR3 length: 14 residues. CDR1 is MNHEY and CDR2 is SVGAGI in the germline V gene. CDR3 loop: CASKGVNSNQPQHF. For the CDR3, the DNA is TGTGCCAGCAAGGGGGTTAATAGCAATCAGCCCCAGCATTTT.

In the case of this clone: At one end, the junction sequence differs from germline, possibly due to a read error. The chain recombines TRBV7-9 with TRBJ2-5; 9 nucleotides match TRBD2. The germline V gene has CDR1 SEHNR and CDR2 FQNEAQ (reference sequence). The CDR3 is 15 residues long. The CDR3 protein is CASRLGGGAGETQYF. Written as DNA, the CDR3 is TGTGCCAGCAGGTTAGGCGGGGGGGCGGGAGAGACCCAGTACTTC.

The CDR3 sequence is CASRLGHLQETQYF. CDR3 DNA sequence: TGTGCCAGCAGGCTGGGACACCTCCAAGAGACCCAGTACTTC. The rearrangement uses TRBV6-6 and TRBJ2-5; the D gene is possibly TRBD1 (6 bases). The CDR3 sequence is 14 residues long. Deletions cut 6 bases from V and 1 base from J, with 12 bases between. CDR1 is MNHNY, CDR2 SVGAGI, per germline (reference sequence).

The chain recombines TRBV14 with TRBJ2-1; 8 bases are shared with TRBD1. The V gene's germline CDR1 is SGHDN and CDR2 FVKESK. The trim removed 4 bases at V and 7 bases at J, leaving 9 bases unmatched. CDR3 length: 15 amino acids. CDR3 loop: CASSLYRQGTNEQFF. In DNA, the CDR3 is TGTGCCAGCAGCCTTTATAGACAGGGGACGAATGAGCAGTTCTTC.